This is a list of T cell receptor beta chains from one sample in a study of OX40 agonist ivuxolimab in advanced cancers. Repertoires were generated with immunoSEQ multiplex PCR, while TCRdb's copy carries only in-frame clones and drops some. The sample has 11,000 or so clones, about three quarters seen once. The source material was CD4+ or CD8+ T cells sorted from blood, sampled in a trial of the OX40 agonist ivuxolimab. Every receptor here comes from an adult with an advanced solid tumor such as melanoma, head and neck, liver or kidney cancer. CDR3s include the opening cysteine and the closing phenylalanine or tryptophan. A D gene is named only where the DNA matches it firmly. A row's size may be missing; if present it is once, few, many or a size class.

TGTGCCAGCAGCTTTTTCCAGGCCCTGGAAGAGACCCAGTACTTC,CASSFFQALEETQYF,-,TRBV5-4,TRBJ2-5,-
TGTGCCAGCAGCAAAGCGACAGGACCCAGGGAGACCCAGTACTTC,CASSKATGPRETQYF,-,TRBV21-1,TRBJ2-5,once
TGTGCCAGCAGCTGGACACTGGACTACGAGCAGTACTTC,CASSWTLDYEQYF,-,TRBV7-6,TRBJ2-7,-
TGTGCCAGCAGCTTAACCGGGGGGTCTCACGAGCAGTACTTC,CASSLTGGSHEQYF,TRBD2,TRBV11-2,TRBJ2-7,-
TGTGCCAGCAGTTACTCCAGCGGGGGGGGTAAAGATACGCAGTATTTT,CASSYSSGGGKDTQYF,TRBD2,TRBV6-6,TRBJ2-3,-
TGTGCCAGTAGGGTAGGGGTCACCACCGGGGAGCTGTTTTTT,CASRVGVTTGELFF,-,TRBV19,TRBJ2-2,-
TGTGCCAGCAGGGGCCTAACGGGCACTGAAGCTTTCTTT,CASRGLTGTEAFF,-,TRBV7-9,TRBJ1-1,-
TGTGCCAGCAGCACGACTAGCGGGAGGGCCCTCGAGCAGTACTTC,CASSTTSGRALEQYF,TRBD2,TRBV11-1,TRBJ2-7,few
TGTGCCAGCAGCTCGGGACTCACGACCCACGAGCAGTACTTC,CASSSGLTTHEQYF,-,TRBV5-6,TRBJ2-7,once
TGTGCCAGCAGCACCAATAGCGGGAGCGGTACAGATACGCAGTATTTT,CASSTNSGSGTDTQYF,TRBD2,TRBV7-9,TRBJ2-3,-
TGTGCTAGCAGCCTTTCTGGATCCTACGAGCAGTACTTC,CASSLSGSYEQYF,-,TRBV7-7,TRBJ2-7,-
TGTGCCAGCAGCTTATCAGCGGCTGAGCAGTTCTTC,CASSLSAAEQFF,-,TRBV13,TRBJ2-1,-
TGTGCCAGCAGTTCGGACAGGGGAAACGGGGAGCTGTTTTTT,CASSSDRGNGELFF,TRBD1,TRBV7-3,TRBJ2-2,few
TGTGCCAGTAGCCTTACCGGGACAGGGATGGATAATGAAAAACTGTTTTTT,CASSLTGTGMDNEKLFF,TRBD1,TRBV19,TRBJ1-4,-
TGTGCCACCAGCACAACCGGGACAACCCGTGGAGAGACCCAGTACTTC,CATSTTGTTRGETQYF,-,TRBV15,TRBJ2-5,-
TGTGCCAGCAGCTTGGGGGGGGAGCAGTTCTTC,CASSLGGEQFF,TRBD2,TRBV7-8,TRBJ2-1,-
TGTGCCAGCAGCCAGGGGATCTACGAGCAGTACTTC,CASSQGIYEQYF,-,TRBV6-1,TRBJ2-7,few
TGTGCCAGCAGAATGTCGGGTTGGGGTTCGGGGTATGGCTACACCTTC,CASRMSGWGSGYGYTF,-,TRBV27,TRBJ1-2,-
TGTGCCAGTAGGGGTCCTTCCTACAATGAGCAGTTCTTC,CASRGPSYNEQFF,-,TRBV19,TRBJ2-1,few
TGTGCCAGCTCACCAACCAGGACAGGGGTAAACGAGCAGTACTTC,CASSPTRTGVNEQYF,TRBD1,TRBV18,TRBJ2-7,-
TGTGCCAGCACCGTTACGGGCACGGCTAACTATGGCTACACCTTC,CASTVTGTANYGYTF,-,TRBV9,TRBJ1-2,-
TGTGCCATCACCCCCGAACGGGGCAGCTCTGGAAACACCATATATTTT,CAITPERGSSGNTIYF,-,TRBV10-3,TRBJ1-3,-
TGCAGCGTCCCTATGACAGGGATATCCTACAATGAGCAGTTCTTC,CSVPMTGISYNEQFF,TRBD1,TRBV29-1,TRBJ2-1,medium-sized
TGTGCCAGTACCTCCACAGGAGAACCATATCAGCCCCAGCATTTT,CASTSTGEPYQPQHF,-,TRBV19,TRBJ1-5,-
TGCGCCAGCAGCTTGGAGCGGATGAACACCGGGGAGCTGTTTTTT,CASSLERMNTGELFF,-,TRBV5-1,TRBJ2-2,-